The source of this TCR beta chain is a study of blood T cell repertoires in COVID-19. In germline, CDR1 is SGHRS, CDR2 YFSETQ. With 1 base removed from V and 10 bases from J, the gap between germline ends came to 9 bases. The CDR3 spans 13 residues. Original methodology: Scientists estimated how many nucleated cells there were by amplifying reference gene primers. Profiled with immunoSEQ multiplex PCR; TCRdb holds only in-frame clones, not every one. For V, J and clone size, that table is used; D and trimming come from the DNA. This table has over 200,000 clones, about nine tenths appearing once. This receptor was obtained from an older woman with acute or convalescent COVID-19. The sample taken for sequencing was peripheral blood. The chain uses TRBV5-1 and TRBJ1-6; no definite D call. Written as DNA, the CDR3 is TGCGCCAGCAGCTTGAAGGTGGGCTCACCCCTCCACTTT. This gives the protein CASSLKVGSPLHF. Complete variable domain (other parts from reference TRBV5-1 and TRBJ1-6): KAGVTQTPRYLIKTRGQQVTLSCSPISGHRSVSWYQQTPGQGLQFLFEYFSETQRNKGNFPGRFSGRQFSNSRSEMNVSTLELGDSALYLCASSLKVGSPLHFGNGTRLTVT.